The present T cell receptor (beta chain) was sequenced within a study of tumor-infiltrating lymphocytes in primary liver carcinoma. CDR1 is MNHNS and CDR2 is SASEGT in the germline V gene. The CDR3 is 16 amino acids. This clonotype has just one count. At one of its ends the junction is not consistent with the germline gene, which may arise from a read error. The study co-extracted DNA and RNA from 20-30 mg of unsorted bulk tissue. Per tumor, sampling covered five separate regions. Reverse transcription of around 500 ng total RNA with a constant-region primer produced TCR beta cDNA. Slightly modified ARM-PCR with three nested multiplex PCR rounds yielded TCR beta libraries. The two initial PCR rounds, nine to eleven cycles each, used TRBV1-TRBV30 forward and C-beta reverse primers. TCRdb analysed the multiplex PCR reads with MiXCR anew, one entry per CDR3 protein. This sample carries tens of thousands of distinct CDR3 sequences, 80% of them seen once, and the ten largest clones take approximately 40%.

V usage is TRBV6-1 and J usage is TRBJ1-5; 7 bases match TRBD1. The specimen was liver tumor tissue from sampling region 2. Stated subset: tumor region T2, inferior pole. This receptor was taken from a woman younger than 45 with primary liver carcinoma and hepatitis B virus infection. CDR3 DNA sequence: TGTACCAGCAGTGAACAGGGGAGCGTCCCCAGTCAGCTCCGGCATTTT. Translation: CTSSEQGSVPSQLRHF.